This T cell receptor (beta chain) was recovered during a study of blood T cell repertoires in COVID-19. Study background: Acute-phase and convalescent COVID-19 samples originated in the United States, Italy and Spain.

Participants reported their clinical history, and cohort assignment relied on those reports. The CDR3 is 14 residues long. The ends were cut back, 2 bases at V and 7 bases at J, with 15 bases in the middle. Germline V gene lookup returns CDR1 SQVTM and CDR2 ANQGSEA. Assay: immunoSEQ multiplex PCR; the TCRdb copy retains only in-frame clones and omits some. The sample contains some 460,000 clones, 70% to 90% of which appear only once. The J gene is TRBJ2-1, the V gene TRBV29-1; weak D call: TRBD1 (5 bases). Sequenced sample: PBMCs or T cells enriched from blood (not recorded which). The sequence was obtained from a woman aged 18-30 years with acute COVID-19. The CDR3: CSVENAGMRNEQFF. CDR3 sequence (DNA): TGCAGCGTTGAAAATGCAGGGATGAGGAATGAGCAGTTCTTC.